The subject of this entry is one T cell receptor (beta chain). Sequencing was performed with immunoSEQ multiplex PCR; in TCRdb, only in-frame clones are kept and a portion is missing. The table records under 200,000 clones, almost 85% of them present only once. This entry comes from a study of blood T cell repertoires in COVID-19. About the study: The United States, Italy and Spain supplied acute and convalescent COVID-19 samples. T cells, B-cell-depleted T cells, or PBMCs supplied cDNA or gDNA.

CDR1 and CDR2 (germline): KGHDR, SFDVKD. V gave up 2 bases and J gave up 4 bases, with 13 bases separating them. The CDR3 runs to 15 residues. Each participant's cohort was designated according to participant-reported clinical history. Among Cohort 3 donors, those recovered had two negative PCRs, clearance, or symptom resolution. The TCR sequence derives from a man in his fifties or sixties who had recovered from COVID-19. The chain joins TRBV24-1 to TRBJ1-2; D uncertain. Sequencing input: PBMCs or T cells enriched from blood (not recorded which). The CDR3 DNA sequence: TGTGCCACCAGTGATTCGAGAAGAAGCATCTATGGCTACACCTTC. It encodes CATSDSRRSIYGYTF.